This T cell receptor (beta chain) originates from a study of blood T cell repertoires in COVID-19. Study-level background: In each case, the material was cDNA or gDNA derived from T cells, B-cell-depleted T cells, or PBMCs.

With 0 bases removed from V and 7 bases from J, the gap between germline ends came to 16 bases. The CDR3 covers 15 residues. The germline gives CDR1 SGDLS, CDR2 YYNGEE. Profiling relied on immunoSEQ multiplex PCR, and the TCRdb table lists in-frame clones only, not all of them. The sample contains 90,000 to 120,000 clones, roughly 92% of which appear only once. The sequenced sample consisted of peripheral blood. The chain combines TRBV9 with TRBJ1-2, with D unclear. This sequence originates from a man aged 55 to 70 with acute or convalescent COVID-19. The CDR3 coding sequence is TGTGCCAGCAGCGTAGGTAGGGTTGGTGAGGGTGGCTACACCTTC. This translates into CASSVGRVGEGGYTF.